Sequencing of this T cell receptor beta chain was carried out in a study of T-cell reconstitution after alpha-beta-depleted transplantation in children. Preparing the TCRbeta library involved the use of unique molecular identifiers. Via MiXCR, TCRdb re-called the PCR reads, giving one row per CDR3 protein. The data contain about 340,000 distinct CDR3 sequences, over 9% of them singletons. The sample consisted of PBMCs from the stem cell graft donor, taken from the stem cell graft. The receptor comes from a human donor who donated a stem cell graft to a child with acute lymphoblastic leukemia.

As DNA, the CDR3 is TGTGCCAGCAGTTTAGTGGCTAGCGGGATGTACGAGCAGTACTTC. Its translation: CASSLVASGMYEQYF. The genes are TRBV27 and TRBJ2-7; TRBD2 matches at 9 bases. V lost 2 bases to trimming and J lost 4 bases; unmatched junction nucleotides: 6. The CDR3 is 15 amino acids. Germline CDR1 MNHEY, CDR2 SMNVEV (reference sequence).